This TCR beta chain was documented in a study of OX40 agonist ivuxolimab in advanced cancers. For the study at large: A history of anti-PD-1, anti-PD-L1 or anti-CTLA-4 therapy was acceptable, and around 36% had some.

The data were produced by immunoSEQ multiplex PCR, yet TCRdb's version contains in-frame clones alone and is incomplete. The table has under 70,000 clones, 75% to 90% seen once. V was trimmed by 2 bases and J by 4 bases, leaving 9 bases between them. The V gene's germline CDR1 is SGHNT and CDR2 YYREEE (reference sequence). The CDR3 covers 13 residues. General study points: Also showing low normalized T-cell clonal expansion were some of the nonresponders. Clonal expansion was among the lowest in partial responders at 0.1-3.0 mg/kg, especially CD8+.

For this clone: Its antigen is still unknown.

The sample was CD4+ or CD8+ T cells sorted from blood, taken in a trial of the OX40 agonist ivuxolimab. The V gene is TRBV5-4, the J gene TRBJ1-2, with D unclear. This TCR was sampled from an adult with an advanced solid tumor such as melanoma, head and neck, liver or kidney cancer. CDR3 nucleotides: TGTGCCAGCAGCTTCTCGGGTTTCTATGGCTACACCTTC. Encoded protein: CASSFSGFYGYTF.